This T cell receptor beta chain was obtained from a study of PD-1 blockade in classical Hodgkin lymphoma (dated by TCRdb to the early 2020s). Turning to the overall study: Nivolumab dosing was 3 mg/kg intravenously every 2 weeks, continuing until either disease progression or unacceptable toxicity. A peripheral blood immune signature of response to PD-1 blockade in classical Hodgkin lymphoma was defined using TCR beta sequencing and CyTOF.

Explained via the paper, the time point label denotes: cycle 2 day 1 (C2D1) of nivolumab. Every trial patient had relapsed following autologous stem cell transplantation, and prior brentuximab vedotin exposure was what differed among cohorts A, B and C. The trial cohort comprised approximately 55 patients with relapsed/refractory classical Hodgkin lymphoma whose best overall responses were complete response, partial response or progressive disease. Trial patients were treated with single-agent nivolumab in the multi-cohort phase II CheckMate 205 trial. An independent review committee assessed best overall response by applying the 2007 International Working Group response criteria. Trial PBMCs were obtained immediately prior to nivolumab initiation (C1D1) and on therapy at cycle 2 day 1 and cycle 4 day 1. Peripheral blood was collected in 8 mL Vacutainer Cell Preparation Tubes, from which PBMCs were isolated by centrifugation and then cryopreserved.

The germline V gene (reference sequence) yields SEHNR for CDR1 and FQNEAQ for CDR2. V is cut by 1 base and J by 7 bases, and the space between the germline ends is 7 bases. Counted from cysteine to phenylalanine, this CDR3 has 12 amino acids. Just CDR3 DNA is preserved here, 36 bases in frame from base 1. Points the paper makes about the study in general: Lower diversity was seen in patients whose nivolumab began less than 1 year after ASCT, and these patients were left out of later analyses so that immune reconstitution would not confound the results. Baseline TCR diversity was reported to be lower in newly diagnosed patients than in healthy donors and to be lower still in relapsed/refractory patients. The study was limited to a single clinical trial cohort, and causes of repertoire differences, possibly disease activity or prior therapy, remained undefined. A significant rise by C4D1 was seen in CD4+ but not CD8+ TCR diversity (p=0.0027 vs p=0.16), with the rise being most apparent in complete responders (p=0.02). Trial patients with a complete response had baseline diversity similar to that of newly diagnosed patients, while partial responders and progressors had significantly lower diversity.

Turning to this clone: Which antigen it targets is not known. The sample holds no much larger clone one base away, and base qualities are not on file.

Genomic DNA was extracted with the Qiagen DNeasy kit from unsorted PBMCs and from negatively selected CD4+ and CD8+ fractions. Using primers that anneal to V and J segments, immunoSEQ multiplex PCR amplified the TCR beta CDR3 regions. A synthetic immune receptor repertoire was used to minimize amplification bias, and remaining bias was computationally removed after sequencing. For the original study's pipeline: Repertoire diversity was quantified as the Shannon entropy index using custom Python scripts. Unsorted, CD4+ and CD8+ repertoires were examined separately, except in combined analyses, for which CD4+ and CD8+ sequences were merged in silico. Clonal expansion was defined as at least a 2-fold frequency increase after treatment relative to C1D1, with a pseudocount of 0.5 for undetected baseline clones. Clones with 0 or 1 copy at C1D1 were defined as singleton clones, while clones with 2 or more copies were defined as non-singleton clones. Clones expanded in unsorted samples were labelled as CD4+, CD8+ or unknown by matching protein sequences in sorted samples from the same patient. Wilcoxon tests on paired samples were used to test changes in diversity from C1D1 to C4D1. This is the immuneACCESS table as TCRdb keeps it, with only in-frame sequences that have V and J called. A part of the clones is gone; compared with another copy, unresolved V genes explain less than half, and the rest is unexplained. The D gene and trimming were derived from the DNA, and the V and J assignments and clone size from that table. The sample table holds about 94,000 clones, of which 85% to 90% were seen once. Of the sample, about 10% is held by the ten largest clones.

Sequencing was performed on peripheral blood mononuclear cells (PBMCs), taken before the second cycle of nivolumab. This sequence uses TRBV7-9 and TRBJ1-1; the D gene assignment is ambiguous. The source of this sequence is a human donor with classical Hodgkin lymphoma. CDR3 reads: CASSLVGIEAFF. The nucleotide sequence reads TGTGCCAGCAGCTTAGTAGGGATTGAAGCTTTCTTT.